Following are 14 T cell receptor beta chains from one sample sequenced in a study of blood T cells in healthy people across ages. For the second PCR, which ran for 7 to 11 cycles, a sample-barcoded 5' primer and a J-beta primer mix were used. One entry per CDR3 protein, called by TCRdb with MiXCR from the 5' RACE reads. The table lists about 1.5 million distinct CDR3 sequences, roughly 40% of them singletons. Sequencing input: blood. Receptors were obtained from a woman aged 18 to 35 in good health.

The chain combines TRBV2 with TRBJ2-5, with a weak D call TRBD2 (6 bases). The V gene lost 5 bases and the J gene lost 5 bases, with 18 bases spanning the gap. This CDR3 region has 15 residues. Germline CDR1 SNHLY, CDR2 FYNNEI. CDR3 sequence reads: CASSTRVGSGETQYF. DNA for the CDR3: TGTGCCAGCAGTACCCGGGTGGGAAGCGGGGAGACCCAGTACTTC.

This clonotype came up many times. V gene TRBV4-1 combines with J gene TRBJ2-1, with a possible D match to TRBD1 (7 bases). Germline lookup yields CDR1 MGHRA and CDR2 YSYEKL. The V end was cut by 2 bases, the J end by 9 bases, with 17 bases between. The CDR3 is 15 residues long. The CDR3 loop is CASSQSWAGGREQFF. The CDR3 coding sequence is TGCGCCAGCAGCCAATCTTGGGCAGGGGGGCGTGAGCAGTTCTTC.

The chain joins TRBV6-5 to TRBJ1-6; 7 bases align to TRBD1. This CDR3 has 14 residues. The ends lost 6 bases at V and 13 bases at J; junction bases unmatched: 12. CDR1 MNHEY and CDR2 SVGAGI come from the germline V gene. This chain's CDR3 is CASRKGQPANPLHF. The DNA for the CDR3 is TGTGCCAGCAGGAAGGGACAGCCAGCAAATCCCCTCCACTTT.

CDR3 bases: TGTGCCAGTGGACAGGGGGCACGGGAGCAGTACTTC. Its protein is CASGQGAREQYF. V gene TRBV7-2 combines with J gene TRBJ2-7, with 11 bases lining up with TRBD1. V shed 9 bases, J shed 7 bases, and the junction held 5 bases outside the gene matches. Looked up from germline, CDR1 is SGHTA and CDR2 is FQGNSA. The CDR3 has 12 residues.

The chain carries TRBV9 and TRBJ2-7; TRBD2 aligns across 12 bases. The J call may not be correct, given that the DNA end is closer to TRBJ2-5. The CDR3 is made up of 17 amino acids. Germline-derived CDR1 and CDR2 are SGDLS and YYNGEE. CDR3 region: CASSGQLMGLAGETQYF. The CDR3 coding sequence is TGTGCCAGCAGCGGACAGCTAATGGGACTAGCGGGAGAGACCCAGTACTTC.

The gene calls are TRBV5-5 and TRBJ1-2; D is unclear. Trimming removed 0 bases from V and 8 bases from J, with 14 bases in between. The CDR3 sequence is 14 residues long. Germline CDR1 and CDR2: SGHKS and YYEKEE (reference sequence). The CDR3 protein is CASSLALEGRGYTF. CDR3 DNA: TGTGCCAGCAGCTTGGCCCTGGAGGGAAGGGGCTACACCTTC. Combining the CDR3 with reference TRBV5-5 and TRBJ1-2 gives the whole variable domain DAGVTQSPTHLIKTRGQQVTLRCSPISGHKSVSWYQQVLGQGPQFIFQYYEKEERGRGNFPDRFSARQFPNYSSELNVNALLLGDSALYLCASSLALEGRGYTFGSGTRLTVV.

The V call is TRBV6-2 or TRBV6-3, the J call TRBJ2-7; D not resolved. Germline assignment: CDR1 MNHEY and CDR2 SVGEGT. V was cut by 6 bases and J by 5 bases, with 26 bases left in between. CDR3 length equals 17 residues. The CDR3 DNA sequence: TGTGCCAGCAGCCCCACACGGGCAGGTGAGGTATGGAACGAGCAGTACTTC. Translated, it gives CASSPTRAGEVWNEQYF.

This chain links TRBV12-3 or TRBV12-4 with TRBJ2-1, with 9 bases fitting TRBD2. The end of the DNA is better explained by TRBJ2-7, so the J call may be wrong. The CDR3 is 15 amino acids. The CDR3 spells CASSLGGGGDNEQYF. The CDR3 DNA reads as TGTGCCAGCAGTTTAGGCGGCGGGGGGGACAATGAGCAGTACTTC.

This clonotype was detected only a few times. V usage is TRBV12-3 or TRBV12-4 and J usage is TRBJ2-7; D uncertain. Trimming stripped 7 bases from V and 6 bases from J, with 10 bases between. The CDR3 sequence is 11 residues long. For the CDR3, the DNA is TGTGCCAGCACCCTTGTCGTCGAGCAGTACTTC. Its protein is CASTLVVEQYF.

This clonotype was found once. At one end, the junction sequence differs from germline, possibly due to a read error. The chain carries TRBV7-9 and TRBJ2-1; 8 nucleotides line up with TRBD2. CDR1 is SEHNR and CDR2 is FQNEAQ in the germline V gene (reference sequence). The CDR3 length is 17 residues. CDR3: CASSLVASGPSHNEQFF. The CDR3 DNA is TGTGCCAGCAGCTTAGTCGCTAGCGGGCCCTCCCACAATGAGCAGTTCTTC.

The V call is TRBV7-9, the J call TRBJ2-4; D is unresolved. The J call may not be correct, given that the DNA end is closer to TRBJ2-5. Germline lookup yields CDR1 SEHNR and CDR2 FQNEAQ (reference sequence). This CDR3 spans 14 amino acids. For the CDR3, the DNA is TGTGCCAGCAGCTTGAACACTGTCCAAGAGACCCAGTACTTC. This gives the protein CASSLNTVQETQYF.

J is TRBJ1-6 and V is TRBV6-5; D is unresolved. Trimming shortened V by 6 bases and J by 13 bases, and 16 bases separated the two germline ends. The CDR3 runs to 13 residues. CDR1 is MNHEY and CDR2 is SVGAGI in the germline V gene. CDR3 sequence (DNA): TGTGCCAGCAGGGGCAGCCGTATCTCGCCCCTCCACTTT. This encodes CASRGSRISPLHF.

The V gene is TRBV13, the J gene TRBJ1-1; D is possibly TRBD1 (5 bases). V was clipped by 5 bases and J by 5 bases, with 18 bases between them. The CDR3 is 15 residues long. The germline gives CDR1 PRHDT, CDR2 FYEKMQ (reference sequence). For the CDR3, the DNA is TGTGCCAGCAGCCCCCGTGGGGACCGGAATACTGAAGCTTTCTTT. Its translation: CASSPRGDRNTEAFF.

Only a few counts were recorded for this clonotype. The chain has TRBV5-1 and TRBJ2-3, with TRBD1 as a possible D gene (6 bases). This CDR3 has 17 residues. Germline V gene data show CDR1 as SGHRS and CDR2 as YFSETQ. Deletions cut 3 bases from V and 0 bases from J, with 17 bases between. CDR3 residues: CASSSLLLDSSTDTQYF. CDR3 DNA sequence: TGCGCCAGCAGCTCCCTTTTGCTGGACAGCAGCACAGATACGCAGTATTTT.